Each of the 3 T cell receptor beta chains below was sequenced from the same sample in a study of identical twins. TCRdb re-derived calls from the 5' RACE reads in MiXCR, one entry per CDR3 protein. The sample carries more than 400,000 distinct CDR3 sequences, 13% to 15% recorded once. These data are also associated with another study on yellow fever vaccine responses in identical twins.

Sequencing was carried out using CD4+ T cells sorted from blood. All receptors come from a woman aged 18-29 years in good health.

This chain connects TRBV6-5 to TRBJ2-7, with 9 bases lining up with TRBD1. V was pared by 2 bases and J by 4 bases, with 6 bases of the junction left unmatched. Germline values: CDR1 MNHEY, CDR2 SVGAGI. The CDR3 sequence is 15 residues long. The CDR3 here is CASSYTGTGIYEQYF. CDR3 DNA sequence: TGTGCCAGCAGTTACACCGGGACAGGGATATACGAGCAGTACTTC.

This chain joins TRBV20-1 and TRBJ2-5; 8 bases map to TRBD2. Trimming took 6 bases from V and 0 from J; bases not matched to a gene: 9. The length of the CDR3 is 15 residues. Germline V gives CDR1 DFQATT, CDR2 SNEGSKA (reference sequence). The CDR3 region is CSATGLAGYQETQYF. CDR3 in DNA: TGCAGTGCAACCGGTTTAGCGGGGTACCAAGAGACCCAGTACTTC.

The chain is built from TRBV5-5 and TRBJ2-3, with 10 bases aligning to TRBD2. J gave up 6 bases and V 2 bases, and 9 bases lay outside the gene matches. The CDR3 is made up of 16 amino acids. CDR1 is SGHKS, CDR2 YYEKEE, per germline (reference sequence). The CDR3 is CASSFSGSGGRDTQYF. CDR3 nucleotides: TGTGCCAGCAGCTTTAGTGGTAGCGGGGGGAGGGATACGCAGTATTTT. The whole variable domain, filled in from reference TRBV5-5 and TRBJ2-3, reads DAGVTQSPTHLIKTRGQQVTLRCSPISGHKSVSWYQQVLGQGPQFIFQYYEKEERGRGNFPDRFSARQFPNYSSELNVNALLLGDSALYLCASSFSGSGGRDTQYFGPGTRLTVL.